A single sample gave rise to the 28 T cell receptor beta chains below, sequenced in a study of beta chain features in type 1 diabetes. The study reverse transcribed the entire isolated RNA, so it sequenced expressed TCRB transcripts. Produced via immunoSEQ multiplex PCR; TCRdb's table is partial and in-frame only. The sample comprises more than 300,000 clones, roughly 16% of which are singletons, and roughly 0.019% rests with the top ten. The sample was naive CD4+ T cells from blood. The receptors come from a woman aged 18-35 years in good health.

The V and J genes are TRBV23-1 and TRBJ2-1, with 8 bases fitting TRBD1. TRBV23-1 is an open reading frame, and its role is uncertain. V lost 0 bases and J lost 4; bases outside the gene matches: 8. This CDR3 comprises 17 residues. The CDR3 region is CASSQSSGTGPYNEQFF. The CDR3 nucleotides are TGCGCCAGCAGTCAATCGTCTGGGACAGGCCCGTACAATGAGCAGTTCTTC.

The chain carries TRBV7-9 and TRBJ2-7; 8 bases line up with TRBD2. The CDR3 sequence is 13 residues long. Germline V gene sequence: CDR1 SEHNR, CDR2 FQNEAQ (reference sequence). V lost 8 bases and J lost 2; bases outside the gene matches: 5. In nucleotides, the CDR3 is TGTGCCAGCCGAGCGGGAGAGGCCTACGAGCAGTACTTC. Translated, it gives CASRAGEAYEQYF.

This clone was counted only a few times. The rearrangement uses TRBV5-5 and TRBJ1-4, with TRBD1 as a possible D gene (5 bases). The CDR3 extends over 14 amino acids. CDR1 is SGHKS, CDR2 YYEKEE, per germline (reference sequence). V shed 5 bases and J shed 7 bases, with 15 bases lying between them. DNA for the CDR3: TGTGCCAGCAGTTGGGGCGACGTCTTTGAAAAACTGTTTTTT. Translation gives CASSWGDVFEKLFF.

The chain uses TRBV27 and TRBJ1-5; 7 positions match TRBD1. Germline-derived CDR1 and CDR2 are MNHEY and SMNVEV (reference sequence). This CDR3 has 15 residues. With V trimmed by 6 bases and J by 3 bases, 8 bases remained unmatched. The CDR3 spells CASRPLGTDNQPQHF. The CDR3 DNA sequence: TGTGCCAGCAGGCCATTAGGGACAGACAATCAGCCCCAGCATTTT.

This clone was seen a few times. The chain links TRBV18 to TRBJ2-5; perhaps TRBD2 as D (6 bases). The CDR3 totals 14 residues. V was shortened by 3 bases and J by 4 bases, with 12 bases between the two germline ends. Germline V gene sequence: CDR1 KGHSH, CDR2 LQKENI. The CDR3 region is CASSPPGGVETQYF. The CDR3 DNA is TGTGCCAGCTCACCCCCCGGCGGGGTAGAGACCCAGTACTTC.

This clone turned up a few times. The rearrangement links TRBV9 to TRBJ1-1; D unclear. V was cut by 0 bases and J by 7 bases, with 10 bases left in between. CDR3 size: 13 residues. CDR1 and CDR2 (germline): SGDLS, YYNGEE. The DNA for the CDR3 is TGTGCCAGCAGCGTAGGTTCTCGTAGTGAAGCTTTCTTT. Translation: CASSVGSRSEAFF.

This clone was observed a few times. The V gene is TRBV30, the J gene TRBJ1-1; no firm D call. V gave up 1 base and J gave up 5 bases, with 11 bases separating them. The CDR3 totals 13 residues. Germline lookup yields CDR1 GTSNPN and CDR2 SVGIG (reference sequence). Here the CDR3 DNA reads TGTGCCTGGAGTGCTCGGGGAGGGACTGAAGCTTTCTTT. This codes for CAWSARGGTEAFF.

This clone was found a few times. The rearrangement links TRBV29-1 to TRBJ1-5, with D hard to call. The V and J ends lost 6 bases and 2 bases respectively, with 17 bases between them. Per germline, CDR1 SQVTM and CDR2 ANQGSEA. CDR3 length equals 15 residues. In nucleotides, the CDR3 is TGCAGCGTCCAGGAAAATCCGTCTGGCAATCAGCCCCAGCATTTT. Residues: CSVQENPSGNQPQHF.

This clone came up a few times. The J gene is TRBJ2-1, the V gene TRBV29-1, with 10 bases matching TRBD1. CDR1 is SQVTM and CDR2 is ANQGSEA in the germline V gene. The CDR3 runs to 13 residues. V shed 5 bases, J shed 6 bases, and the junction held 4 bases outside the gene matches. The CDR3 reads CSVSGTGVNEQFF. Here the CDR3 DNA reads TGCAGCGTTTCCGGGACAGGGGTCAATGAGCAGTTCTTC.

This clone was seen only a few times. The chain links TRBV15 to TRBJ1-2; no definite D call. Per germline, CDR1 LNHNV and CDR2 YYDKDF (reference sequence). V was shortened by 0 bases and J by 6 bases, with 11 bases between the two germline ends. This CDR3 comprises 14 residues. The CDR3 sequence: CATSRDPRSHGYTF. The CDR3 nucleotides read TGTGCCACCAGCAGAGATCCCAGGTCCCATGGCTACACCTTC. The variable domain in full, completed from reference TRBV15 and TRBJ1-2, reads DAMVIQNPRYQVTQFGKPVTLSCSQTLNHNVMYWYQQKSSQAPKLLFHYYDKDFNNEADTPDNFQSRRPNTSFCFLDIRSPGLGDTAMYLCATSRDPRSHGYTFGSGTRLTVV.

Only a few counts were recorded for this clone. This rearrangement joins TRBV15 to TRBJ2-5; TRBD2 aligns across 14 bases. Germline V gene sequence: CDR1 LNHNV, CDR2 YYDKDF (reference sequence). With 5 bases clipped from V and 2 bases from J, the junction kept 4 bases outside the gene matches. There are 16 residues in the CDR3. The CDR3 DNA reads TGTGCCACCAGCTATAGACTAGCGGGAGGGCAAGAGACCCAGTACTTC. As protein: CATSYRLAGGQETQYF.

The chain uses TRBV28 and TRBJ1-5; D perhaps matches TRBD1 (5 bases). CDR3 size: 15 residues. V lost 5 bases, J lost 5 bases, and 16 bases lay in between. Germline loops: CDR1 MDHEN, CDR2 SYDVKM. The CDR3 sequence: CASSPGGRDDQPQHF. The DNA for the CDR3 is TGTGCCAGCAGTCCGGGGGGAAGGGACGATCAGCCCCAGCATTTT.

The chain recombines TRBV7-3 with TRBJ2-3; 11 positions agree with TRBD2. The CDR3 length is 17 residues. CDR1 and CDR2 from the germline V gene are SGHTA and FQGTGA. V trimming: 5 bases; J trimming: 2 bases; junction bases outside the gene matches: 9. The CDR3 nucleotides are TGTGCCAGCAGCCCCCACGGGACTAGCGGAACCACAGATACGCAGTATTTT. Residues: CASSPHGTSGTTDTQYF.

This clone was detected only a few times. V gene TRBV21-1 combines with J gene TRBJ2-1; the D call in the table, TRBD1, was not verified against the DNA. TRBV21-1 is an annotated pseudogene. This CDR3 comprises 15 residues. This CDR3 is CASSKQDRGYNEQFF. The CDR3 DNA is TGTGCCAGCAGCAAGCAGGACAGGGGGTACAATGAGCAGTTCTTC.

This rearrangement joins TRBV25-1 to TRBJ2-5; D unclear. Trimming took 0 bases from V and 4 from J, leaving 3 bases between them. Germline CDR1 is MGHDK and CDR2 is SYGVNS. The CDR3 has 12 residues. The CDR3: CASSEYVETQYF. The CDR3 DNA is TGTGCCAGCAGTGAATACGTAGAGACCCAGTACTTC.

The V and J genes are TRBV14 and TRBJ2-1, with 7 bases identical to TRBD2. The germline CDR1 and CDR2 sequences are SGHDN and FVKESK. Trimming took 3 bases from V and 9 from J; bases not matched to a gene: 14. The CDR3 covers 16 residues. The CDR3 DNA sequence: TGTGCCAGCAGCCAGGGGACCGGACTAGTTAACGCTGAGCAGTTCTTC. This gives the protein CASSQGTGLVNAEQFF.

The chain employs TRBV28 and TRBJ2-1; TRBD2 matches at 9 bases. CDR3 length equals 15 residues. Germline V CDR1 and CDR2: MDHEN, SYDVKM. Germline trimming cut 8 bases from V and 0 bases from J; bases unmatched to any gene: 5. The CDR3: CASGLAGLSYNEQFF. DNA for the CDR3: TGTGCCAGCGGGCTAGCGGGGCTCTCCTACAATGAGCAGTTCTTC.

The V and J genes are TRBV11-2 and TRBJ2-1; 11 nucleotides align to TRBD2. The ends lost 4 bases at V and 5 bases at J; junction bases unmatched: 4. Germline V gene sequence: CDR1 SGHAT, CDR2 FQNNGV. The CDR3 has 15 amino acids. The CDR3 nucleotides are TGTGCCAGCAGCTCCGGGACTAGCGGTAACAATGAGCAGTTCTTC. The encoded protein is CASSSGTSGNNEQFF.

The chain links TRBV7-9 to TRBJ2-6; no firm D call. CDR1 SEHNR and CDR2 FQNEAQ come from the germline V gene (reference sequence). The CDR3 has 14 amino acids. V was pared by 4 bases and J by 0 bases, with 4 bases between. The CDR3 nucleotides read TGTGCCAGCAGCTCTTACTCTGGGGCCAACGTCCTGACTTTC. Protein: CASSSYSGANVLTF.

The rearrangement joins TRBV5-1 to TRBJ2-7; 9 nucleotides agree with TRBD1. The V gene's germline CDR1 is SGHRS and CDR2 YFSETQ. V lost 4 bases to trimming and J lost 6 bases; unmatched junction nucleotides: 5. This CDR3 comprises 13 residues. The CDR3 spells CASSLDRGREQYF. CDR3 in DNA: TGCGCCAGCAGCCTGGACAGGGGACGCGAGCAGTACTTC.

This clone was observed a handful of times. The chain links TRBV7-9 to TRBJ2-7; 9 nucleotides agree with TRBD2. The CDR3 has 14 amino acids. Germline V lookup: CDR1 SEHNR, CDR2 FQNEAQ (reference sequence). J lost 7 bases, V lost 2 bases, and 6 bases had no gene match. The CDR3 coding sequence is TGTGCCAGCAGCTTAAAGCGGGAGGCCCAAGAGCAGTACTTC. Residues: CASSLKREAQEQYF. Full variable domain (rest looked up from reference TRBV7-9 and TRBJ2-7): DTGVSQNPRHKITKRGQNVTFRCDPISEHNRLYWYRQTLGQGPEFLTYFQNEAQLEKSRLLSDRFSAERPKGSFSTLEIQRTEQGDSAMYLCASSLKREAQEQYFGPGTRLTVT.

The V and J genes are TRBV4-2 and TRBJ2-1, with D maybe TRBD1 (5 bases). Germline-derived CDR1 and CDR2 are LGHNA and YNFKEQ. Deletions cut 4 bases from V and 8 bases from J, with 21 bases between. This CDR3 comprises 16 residues. This CDR3 is CASSRERQGTTDEQFF. The CDR3 DNA reads TGTGCCAGCAGCCGAGAACGGCAGGGCACCACCGATGAGCAGTTCTTC.

This clone was counted only a few times. The chain uses TRBV5-1 and TRBJ2-7; weak D call: TRBD1 (5 bases). Trimming removed 3 bases from V and 0 bases from J, with 13 bases in between. Germline CDR1 is SGHRS and CDR2 is YFSETQ. CDR3 length: 15 amino acids. CDR3 region: CASSWGLGVSYEQYF. The CDR3 region has the DNA TGCGCCAGCAGCTGGGGCCTAGGTGTCTCCTACGAGCAGTACTTC.

Written as DNA, the CDR3 is TGTGCCAGCAGCTCGGAATTAGCGACCCACGAGCAGTACTTC. Encoded protein: CASSSELATHEQYF. The J gene is TRBJ2-7, the V gene TRBV7-9; TRBD2 might be the D (5 bases). CDR3 length: 14 residues. V shed 4 bases and J shed 5 bases, with 15 bases lying between them. Per germline, CDR1 SEHNR and CDR2 FQNEAQ (reference sequence). The full variable domain, rest sourced from reference TRBV7-9 and TRBJ2-7, is DTGVSQNPRHKITKRGQNVTFRCDPISEHNRLYWYRQTLGQGPEFLTYFQNEAQLEKSRLLSDRFSAERPKGSFSTLEIQRTEQGDSAMYLCASSSELATHEQYFGPGTRLTVT.

V and J are TRBV4-3 and TRBJ1-1; D gene unclear. V dropped 2 bases and J dropped 1 base, with 8 bases sitting between them. CDR3 length: 14 amino acids. Germline V gene lookup returns CDR1 LGHNA and CDR2 YSLEER. The CDR3 is CASSQTTGNTEAFF. The CDR3 DNA reads as TGCGCCAGCAGCCAAACTACTGGGAACACTGAAGCTTTCTTT.

This clone was detected only a few times. The rearrangement joins TRBV9 to TRBJ1-1; D unclear. CDR3 size: 14 residues. Trimming removed 0 bases from V and 1 base from J, with 7 bases in between. CDR1 SGDLS and CDR2 YYNGEE come from the germline V gene. The CDR3 DNA reads TGTGCCAGCAGCGTAGTGGGCACGAACACTGAAGCTTTCTTT. Its protein is CASSVVGTNTEAFF.

This clone was detected only a few times. The chain is built from TRBV20-1 and TRBJ2-1; 11 bases fit TRBD2. Losses at the gene ends were 7 bases for V and 10 bases for J; bases not matched to a gene: 3. CDR1 is DFQATT, CDR2 SNEGSKA, per germline (reference sequence). This CDR3 comprises 11 residues. DNA for the CDR3: TGCAGTGAACTAGCGGGAGCCGAGCAGTTCTTC. This translates into CSELAGAEQFF.

This clone appeared a few times. The chain combines TRBV7-6 with TRBJ2-7, with TRBD2 identical over 11 bases. Germline V gene sequence: CDR1 SGHVS, CDR2 FNYEAQ. The CDR3 runs 14 residues. J was trimmed by 5 bases and V by 8 bases; bases with no gene match: 8. CDR3 sequence reads: CASGPSSGRNEQYF. The CDR3 DNA reads as TGTGCCAGCGGGCCTTCTAGCGGGAGGAACGAGCAGTACTTC.